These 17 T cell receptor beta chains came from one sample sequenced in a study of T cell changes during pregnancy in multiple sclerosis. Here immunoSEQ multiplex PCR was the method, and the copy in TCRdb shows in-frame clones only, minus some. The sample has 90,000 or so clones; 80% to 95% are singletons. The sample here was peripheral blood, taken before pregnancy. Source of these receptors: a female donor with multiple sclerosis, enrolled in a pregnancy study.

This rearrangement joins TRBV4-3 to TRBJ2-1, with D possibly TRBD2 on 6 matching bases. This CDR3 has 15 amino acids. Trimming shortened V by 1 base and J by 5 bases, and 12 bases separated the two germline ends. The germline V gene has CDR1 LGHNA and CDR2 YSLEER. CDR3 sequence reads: CASSQVSGLHNEQFF. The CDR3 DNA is TGCGCCAGCAGCCAAGTTAGCGGCCTACACAATGAGCAGTTCTTC.

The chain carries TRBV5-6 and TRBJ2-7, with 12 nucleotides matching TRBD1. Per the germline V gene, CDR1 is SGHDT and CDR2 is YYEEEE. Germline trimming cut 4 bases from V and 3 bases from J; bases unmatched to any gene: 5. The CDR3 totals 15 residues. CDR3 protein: CASSPGTGGVYEQYF. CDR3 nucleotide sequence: TGTGCCAGCAGCCCGGGGACAGGGGGCGTCTACGAGCAGTACTTC.

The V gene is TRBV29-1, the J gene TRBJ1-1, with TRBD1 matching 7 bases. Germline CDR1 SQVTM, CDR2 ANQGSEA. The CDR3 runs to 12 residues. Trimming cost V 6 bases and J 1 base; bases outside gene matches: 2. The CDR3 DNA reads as TGCAGCGTAAAGGGGGCGAACACTGAAGCTTTCTTT. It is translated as CSVKGANTEAFF.

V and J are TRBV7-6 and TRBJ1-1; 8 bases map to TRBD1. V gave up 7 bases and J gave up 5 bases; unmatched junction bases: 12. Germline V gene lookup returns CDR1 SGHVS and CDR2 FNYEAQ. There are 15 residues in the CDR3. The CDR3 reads CASTPGTGGWTEAFF. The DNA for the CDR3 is TGTGCCAGCACCCCCGGGACAGGCGGATGGACTGAAGCTTTCTTT.

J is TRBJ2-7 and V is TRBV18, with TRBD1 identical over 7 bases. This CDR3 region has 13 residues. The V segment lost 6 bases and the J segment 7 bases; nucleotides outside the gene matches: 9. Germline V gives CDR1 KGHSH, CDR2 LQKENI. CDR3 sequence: CASSTDRAREQYF. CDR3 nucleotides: TGTGCCAGCTCGACAGACAGGGCCAGGGAGCAGTACTTC.

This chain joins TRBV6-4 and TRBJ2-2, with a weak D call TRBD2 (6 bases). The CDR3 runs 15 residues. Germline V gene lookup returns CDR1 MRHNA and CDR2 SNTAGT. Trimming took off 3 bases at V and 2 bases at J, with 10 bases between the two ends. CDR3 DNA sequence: TGTGCCAGCAGTGAAGACGGGGGAAACACCGGGGAGCTGTTTTTT. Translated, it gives CASSEDGGNTGELFF.

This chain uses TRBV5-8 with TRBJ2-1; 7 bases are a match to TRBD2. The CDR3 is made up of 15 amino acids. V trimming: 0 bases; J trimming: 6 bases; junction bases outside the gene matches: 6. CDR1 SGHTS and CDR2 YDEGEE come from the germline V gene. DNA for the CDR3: TGTGCCAGCAGCTTGGGGCTAGCGGCCTTCAATGAGCAGTTCTTC. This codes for CASSLGLAAFNEQFF.

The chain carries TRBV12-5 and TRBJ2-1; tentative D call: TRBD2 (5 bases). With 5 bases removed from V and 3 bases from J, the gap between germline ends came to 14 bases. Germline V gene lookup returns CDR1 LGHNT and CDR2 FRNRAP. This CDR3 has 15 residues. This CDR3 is CASGLGSKGYNEQFF. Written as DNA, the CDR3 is TGTGCTAGTGGTCTGGGGAGTAAAGGCTACAATGAGCAGTTCTTC.

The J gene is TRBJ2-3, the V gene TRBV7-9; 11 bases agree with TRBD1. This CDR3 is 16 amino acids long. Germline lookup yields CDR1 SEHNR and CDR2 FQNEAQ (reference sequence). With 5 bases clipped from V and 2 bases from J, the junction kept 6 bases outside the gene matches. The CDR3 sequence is CASSDRTGGVTDTQYF. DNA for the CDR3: TGTGCCAGCAGCGACCGGACAGGGGGCGTCACAGATACGCAGTATTTT. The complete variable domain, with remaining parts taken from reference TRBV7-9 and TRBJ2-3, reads DTGVSQNPRHKITKRGQNVTFRCDPISEHNRLYWYRQTLGQGPEFLTYFQNEAQLEKSRLLSDRFSAERPKGSFSTLEIQRTEQGDSAMYLCASSDRTGGVTDTQYFGPGTRLTVL.

The chain's CDR3 is CASSMDRANTEAFF. CDR3 nucleotide sequence: TGTGCCAGCAGCATGGACAGGGCGAACACTGAAGCTTTCTTT. This chain connects TRBV7-9 to TRBJ1-1; 8 bases are a match to TRBD1. The CDR3 loop spans 14 amino acids. Germline assignment: CDR1 SEHNR and CDR2 FQNEAQ (reference sequence). Trimming cost V 5 bases and J 1 base; bases outside gene matches: 3.

The CDR3 region is CASSEALNVYEQYF. The CDR3 DNA sequence: TGTGCCAGCAGTGAAGCGCTAAACGTCTACGAGCAGTACTTC. This chain joins TRBV2 and TRBJ2-7, with no clear D. From germline, CDR1 is SNHLY and CDR2 FYNNEI. The V end was cut by 0 bases, the J end by 3 bases, with 9 bases between. This CDR3 is built from 14 residues.

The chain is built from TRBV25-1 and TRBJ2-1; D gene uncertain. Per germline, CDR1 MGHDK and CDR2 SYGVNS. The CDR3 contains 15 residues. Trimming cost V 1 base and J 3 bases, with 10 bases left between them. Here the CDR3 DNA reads TGTGCCAGCAGTGAATCGGGTCTGAACTACAATGAGCAGTTCTTC. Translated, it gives CASSESGLNYNEQFF. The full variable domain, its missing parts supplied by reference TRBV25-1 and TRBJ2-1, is EADIYQTPRYLVIGTGKKITLECSQTMGHDKMYWYQQDPGMELHLIHYSYGVNSTEKGDLSSESTVSRIRTEHFPLTLESARPSHTSQYLCASSESGLNYNEQFFGPGTRLTVL.

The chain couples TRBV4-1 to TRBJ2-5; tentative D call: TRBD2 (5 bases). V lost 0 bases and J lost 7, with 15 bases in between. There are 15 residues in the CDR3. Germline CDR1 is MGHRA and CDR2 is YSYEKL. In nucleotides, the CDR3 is TGCGCCAGCAGCCAAGAGGGCAGCGGTTCAGGGACCCAGTACTTC. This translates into CASSQEGSGSGTQYF.

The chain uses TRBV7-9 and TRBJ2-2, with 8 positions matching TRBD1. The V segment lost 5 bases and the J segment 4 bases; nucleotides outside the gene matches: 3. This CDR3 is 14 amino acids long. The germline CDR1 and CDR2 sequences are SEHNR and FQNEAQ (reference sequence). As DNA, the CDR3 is TGTGCCAGCAGCCCGACAGGGGTCACCGGGGAGCTGTTTTTT. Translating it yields CASSPTGVTGELFF.

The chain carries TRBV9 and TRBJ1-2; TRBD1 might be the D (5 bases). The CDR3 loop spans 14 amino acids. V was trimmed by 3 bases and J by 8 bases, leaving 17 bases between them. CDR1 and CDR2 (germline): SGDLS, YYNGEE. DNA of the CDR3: TGTGCCAGCAGCGCCCGGGGGAAGCTGGAAGGCTACACCTTC. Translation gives CASSARGKLEGYTF.

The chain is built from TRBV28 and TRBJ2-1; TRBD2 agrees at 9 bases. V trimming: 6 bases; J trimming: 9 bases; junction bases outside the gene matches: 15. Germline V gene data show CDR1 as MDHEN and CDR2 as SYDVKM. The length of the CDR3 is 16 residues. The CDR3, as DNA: TGTGCCAGCAGCGAAATGGGACAGCGGGAGGCCGGTGAGCAGTTCTTC. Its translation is CASSEMGQREAGEQFF.

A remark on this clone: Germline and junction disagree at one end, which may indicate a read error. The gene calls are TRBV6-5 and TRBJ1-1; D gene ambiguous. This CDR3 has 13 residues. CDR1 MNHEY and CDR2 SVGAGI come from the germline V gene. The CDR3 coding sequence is TGTGCCAACAGTTACCGGCCCGCGGCTGAAGCTTTCTTT. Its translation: CANSYRPAAEAFF.